A single sample gave rise to the 32 T cell receptor beta chains below, sequenced in a study of blood T cell repertoires in COVID-19. Some clones are missing from TCRdb's copy, which holds only in-frame ones; the method was immunoSEQ multiplex PCR. The data contain roughly 140,000 clones, 80% to 90% of them singletons. Sample: peripheral blood. Source of these receptors: a woman aged 60 to 75 with active COVID-19.

The rearrangement joins TRBV5-1 to TRBJ2-2, with 8 bases identical to TRBD1. The trim removed 3 bases at V and 1 base at J, leaving 5 bases unmatched. This CDR3 spans 16 amino acids. Germline loops: CDR1 SGHRS, CDR2 YFSETQ. The CDR3 reads CASSYDRGKNTGELFF. The CDR3 DNA is TGCGCCAGCAGCTACGACAGGGGAAAGAACACCGGGGAGCTGTTTTTT. Drawing the rest from reference TRBV5-1 and TRBJ2-2, the complete variable domain is KAGVTQTPRYLIKTRGQQVTLSCSPISGHRSVSWYQQTPGQGLQFLFEYFSETQRNKGNFPGRFSGRQFSNSRSEMNVSTLELGDSALYLCASSYDRGKNTGELFFGEGSRLTVL.

The J gene is TRBJ2-5, the V gene TRBV6-5; TRBD2 matches at 7 bases. The germline V gene has CDR1 MNHEY and CDR2 SVGAGI. The V segment lost 5 bases and the J segment 8 bases; nucleotides outside the gene matches: 14. This CDR3 contains 15 residues. CDR3 nucleotide sequence: TGTGCCAGCAGTCCCGGGGGGACTCGGCTATCAACCCAGTACTTC. Its protein product is CASSPGGTRLSTQYF.

This chain links TRBV11-2 with TRBJ2-7; TRBD2 might be the D (5 bases). This CDR3 is built from 14 residues. V was clipped by 7 bases and J by 4 bases, with 17 bases between them. Per germline, CDR1 SGHAT and CDR2 FQNNGV. CDR3 residues: CASTTTGLAYEQYF. The CDR3, as DNA: TGTGCCAGCACTACGACGGGGTTGGCTTACGAGCAGTACTTC.

CDR3 residues: CASSEGTSRNFQNEQFF. CDR3 bases: TGTGCCAGCAGCGAGGGGACTAGCAGAAATTTTCAAAATGAGCAGTTCTTC. The chain recombines TRBV7-8 with TRBJ2-1; 9 nucleotides match TRBD2. The CDR3 is 17 residues long. V dropped 5 bases and J dropped 7; count of bases not matched to a gene: 15. Germline V lookup: CDR1 SGHVS, CDR2 FQNEAQ.

This clone was seen more than once but under ten times. V is TRBV28 and J is TRBJ1-4; perhaps TRBD1 as D (5 bases). The CDR3 totals 17 residues. Looked up from germline, CDR1 is MDHEN and CDR2 is SYDVKM. The V end lost 5 bases, the J end lost 3 bases, and 19 bases lay between the germline ends. The CDR3 nucleotides read TGTGCCAGCAGTCCTCTGGGCGAGCGGGGGGCTAATGAAAAACTGTTTTTT. This gives the protein CASSPLGERGANEKLFF.

V and J are TRBV4-1 and TRBJ2-3, with unresolved D. Germline CDR1 reads MGHRA; CDR2 reads YSYEKL. The CDR3 length is 15 residues. V lost 1 base and J lost 2, with 10 bases in between. The CDR3 region is CASSQVTAPTDTQYF. In DNA form, the CDR3 reads TGCGCCAGCAGCCAAGTCACAGCACCCACAGATACGCAGTATTTT.

The chain couples TRBV7-2 to TRBJ2-3; 10 nucleotides line up with TRBD2. CDR3 length: 13 amino acids. Per the germline V gene, CDR1 is SGHTA and CDR2 is FQGNSA. After removal of 4 bases from V and 15 bases from J, the junction contained 10 bases not matched to a gene. CDR3 region: CASSSQTSGTIYF. The CDR3 DNA reads TGTGCCAGCAGCTCCCAAACTAGCGGGACGATTTATTTT.

V is TRBV12-3 or TRBV12-4 and J is TRBJ2-1, with a possible D match to TRBD2 (5 bases). The V and J ends lost 4 bases and 4 bases respectively, with 5 bases between them. The CDR3 contains 12 residues. CDR3 protein: CASSSGYNEQFF. The CDR3 coding sequence is TGTGCCAGCAGTTCGGGGTACAATGAGCAGTTCTTC.

The rearrangement links TRBV9 to TRBJ1-2; D might be TRBD1 (6 bases). The V end was cut by 5 bases, the J end by 1 base, with 12 bases between. The CDR3 is 14 amino acids. Looked up from germline, CDR1 is SGDLS and CDR2 is YYNGEE. For the CDR3, the DNA is TGTGCCAGCAGTGCTGGACAGCTTAACTATGGCTACACCTTC. The encoded protein is CASSAGQLNYGYTF.

The J gene is TRBJ2-3, the V gene TRBV19, with 9 bases lining up with TRBD2. V lost 7 bases to trimming and J lost 3 bases; unmatched junction nucleotides: 5. Germline V gives CDR1 LNHDA, CDR2 SQIVND (reference sequence). The CDR3 is made up of 14 amino acids. The DNA of the CDR3 is TGTGCCAGTACCGGGACTAGCTGGACAGATACGCAGTATTTT. Amino acids: CASTGTSWTDTQYF.

DNA for the CDR3: TGTGCCAGCAGTATCCGGGGCACAGATACGCAGTATTTT. Translating it yields CASSIRGTDTQYF. The chain is built from TRBV6-2 or TRBV6-3 and TRBJ2-3; D is uncertain. Germline V CDR1 and CDR2: MNHEY, SVGEGT. The V and J ends lost 5 bases and 1 base respectively, with 7 bases between them. This CDR3 comprises 13 residues.

The V call is TRBV19, the J call TRBJ2-5; 9 bases align to TRBD2. The CDR3 is 14 residues long. J gave up 5 bases and V 3 bases, and 4 bases lay outside the gene matches. Looked up from germline, CDR1 is LNHDA and CDR2 is SQIVND (reference sequence). The CDR3 nucleotides are TGTGCCAGTAGTATTAGCGGGAGATGGGAGACCCAGTACTTC. This sequence encodes CASSISGRWETQYF.

This clone was counted a single time. V and J are TRBV10-3 and TRBJ2-6; D is uncertain. The CDR3 length is 17 residues. The germline gives CDR1 ENHRY, CDR2 SYGVKD. V lost 6 bases and J lost 1, with 16 bases in between. DNA for the CDR3: TGTGCCATCAGCCCCGGGTGGGTTCAGTCTGGGGCCAACGTCCTGACTTTC. Translated, it gives CAISPGWVQSGANVLTF.

V and J are TRBV9 and TRBJ1-6, with D unresolved. Trimming cost V 0 bases and J 7 bases, with 5 bases left between them. The CDR3 is made up of 13 amino acids. From germline, CDR1 is SGDLS and CDR2 YYNGEE. The chain's CDR3 is CASSVVVNSPLHF. The CDR3 region has the DNA TGTGCCAGCAGCGTAGTAGTAAATTCACCCCTCCACTTT.

Turning to this clone: The sample carries other DNA sequences with the same CDR3. The chain recombines TRBV5-1 with TRBJ2-7; D unclear. Trimming left V 4 bases short and J 3 bases short, with 8 bases between. The CDR3 spans 12 residues. In germline, CDR1 is SGHRS, CDR2 YFSETQ. The CDR3 sequence: CASSPRGYEQYF. DNA for the CDR3: TGCGCCAGCAGCCCCCGCGGCTACGAGCAGTACTTC. The variable domain in full, completed from reference TRBV5-1 and TRBJ2-7, reads KAGVTQTPRYLIKTRGQQVTLSCSPISGHRSVSWYQQTPGQGLQFLFEYFSETQRNKGNFPGRFSGRQFSNSRSEMNVSTLELGDSALYLCASSPRGYEQYFGPGTRLTVT.

As regards this clone: Germline and junction disagree at one end, which may indicate a read error. CDR3 amino acids: CASSLVGAYNEQFF. CDR3 bases: TGTGCTAGCAGCTTAGTGGGAGCCTACAATGAGCAGTTCTTC. The chain has TRBV7-7 and TRBJ2-1, with a weak D call TRBD2 (5 bases). The CDR3 is 14 amino acids. The V gene's germline CDR1 is SSHAT and CDR2 FNYEAQ (reference sequence).

The J gene is TRBJ1-6, the V gene TRBV7-9; 9 bases agree with TRBD1. Trimming took 5 bases from V and 11 from J; bases not matched to a gene: 10. CDR1 is SEHNR, CDR2 FQNEAQ, per germline (reference sequence). The CDR3 has 15 residues. The CDR3 loop is CASSPEGTGRAPLHF. The CDR3 DNA sequence: TGTGCCAGCAGCCCAGAGGGGACAGGGCGTGCACCCCTCCACTTT.

The J gene is TRBJ1-2, the V gene TRBV11-3; D not certain. CDR3 length: 13 residues. The germline V gene encodes CDR1 SGHNT and CDR2 YENEEA. V lost 0 bases and J 2 bases, leaving 4 bases between the germline ends. CDR3 sequence reads: CASSLEQNYGYTF. The CDR3 bases are TGTGCCAGCAGCTTAGAACAAAACTATGGCTACACCTTC.

This sequence joins TRBV3-1 (or the pseudogene TRBV3-2) and TRBJ1-4; D is unresolved. With 1 base removed from V and 17 bases from J, the gap between germline ends came to 14 bases. The germline V gene encodes CDR1 LGHDT and CDR2 YNNKEL (reference sequence). CDR3 size: 12 residues. The CDR3 DNA sequence: TGTGCCAGCAGCCAAGGGGCCGAAATCGTCTTTTTT. This gives the protein CASSQGAEIVFF.

A single count supports this clone. The J gene is TRBJ1-4, the V gene TRBV5-1, with D possibly TRBD1 on 6 matching bases. The germline gives CDR1 SGHRS, CDR2 YFSETQ. The CDR3 runs 14 residues. Trimming cost V 0 bases and J 7 bases, with 10 bases left between them. CDR3: CASSLAGVSEKLFF. In nucleotides, the CDR3 is TGCGCCAGCAGCTTGGCAGGGGTTAGTGAAAAACTGTTTTTT.

The chain recombines TRBV7-7 with TRBJ2-5, with 10 bases identical to TRBD2. The CDR3 runs 17 residues. Looked up from germline, CDR1 is SSHAT and CDR2 is FNYEAQ (reference sequence). V dropped 2 bases and J dropped 5; count of bases not matched to a gene: 11. As DNA, the CDR3 is TGTGCCAGCAGCTTACGTCTCGGCCTAGCGGGAGTGGAGACCCAGTACTTC. Protein: CASSLRLGLAGVETQYF. The whole variable domain, remainder taken from reference TRBV7-7 and TRBJ2-5, is GAGVSQSPRYKVTKRGQDVTLRCDPISSHATLYWYQQALGQGPEFLTYFNYEAQPDKSGLPSDRFSAERPEGSISTLTIQRTEQRDSAMYRCASSLRLGLAGVETQYFGPGTRLLVL.

About this clone itself: Mismatch with germline at one junction end may stem from a read error. J is TRBJ2-7 and V is TRBV7-9; a possible D gene is TRBD2 (7 bases). The CDR3 consists of 16 residues. Germline loops: CDR1 SEHNR, CDR2 FQNEAQ (reference sequence). The CDR3 is CASSLVGLGGAPSLNF. In DNA form, the CDR3 reads TGTGCCAGCAGCTTAGTCGGTTTAGGGGGGGCGCCTTCTTTGAACTTC.

CDR3 in DNA: TGTGCCAGCAGCTTTGGGCTAGCGGTGGGTTTGGATACGCAGTATTTT. It is translated as CASSFGLAVGLDTQYF. V gene TRBV7-2 combines with J gene TRBJ2-3, with 7 bases aligning to TRBD2. Trimming cost V 3 bases and J 6 bases; bases outside gene matches: 12. The germline gives CDR1 SGHTA, CDR2 FQGNSA. The CDR3 sequence is 16 residues long.

The rearrangement joins TRBV28 to TRBJ2-1, with D possibly matching TRBD2 (6 bases). The V end was cut by 3 bases, the J end by 10 bases, with 22 bases between. Germline V CDR1 and CDR2: MDHEN, SYDVKM. CDR3 length equals 16 residues. DNA of the CDR3: TGTGCCAGCAGTTTGGGGGACTTTCTCAAACCATGGGAGCAGTTCTTC. It encodes CASSLGDFLKPWEQFF.

The chain uses TRBV28 and TRBJ2-1; 8 bases agree with TRBD2. V dropped 6 bases and J dropped 0; count of bases not matched to a gene: 4. This CDR3 contains 15 residues. Germline assignment: CDR1 MDHEN and CDR2 SYDVKM. In nucleotides, the CDR3 is TGTGCCAGCAGGGGAAGCGGGAGCTCCTACAATGAGCAGTTCTTC. This encodes CASRGSGSSYNEQFF.

The CDR3 nucleotides are TGTGCCAGCAGCACCCTAACCGGGACTAACTCCTACAATGAGCAGTTCTTC. As protein: CASSTLTGTNSYNEQFF. The J gene is TRBJ2-1, the V gene TRBV7-8; 7 bases map to TRBD2. Trimming removed 5 bases from V and 0 bases from J; junction bases left unmatched: 10. The CDR3 totals 17 residues. Germline values: CDR1 SGHVS, CDR2 FQNEAQ.

V gene TRBV10-3 combines with J gene TRBJ2-3; tentative D call: TRBD2 (6 bases). V was shortened by 0 bases and J by 0 bases, with 7 bases between the two germline ends. Per the germline V gene, CDR1 is ENHRY and CDR2 is SYGVKD. This CDR3 has 15 amino acids. CDR3: CAISESGTSTDTQYF. The DNA for the CDR3 is TGTGCCATCAGTGAGTCAGGGACTAGCACAGATACGCAGTATTTT.

This chain joins TRBV6-2 or TRBV6-3 and TRBJ2-5, with TRBD1 identical over 10 bases. J lost 5 bases, V lost 6 bases, and 9 bases had no gene match. The CDR3 is made up of 15 amino acids. Germline loops: CDR1 MNHEY, CDR2 SVGEGT. CDR3 in DNA: TGTGCCAGCAGCACAAGACAGGGGGCTAGGGAGACCCAGTACTTC. Translating gives CASSTRQGARETQYF.

The chain employs TRBV3-1 (or the pseudogene TRBV3-2) and TRBJ1-3; no reliable D call. CDR1 is LGHDT and CDR2 is YNNKEL in the germline V gene (reference sequence). The length of the CDR3 is 16 residues. V gave up 1 base and J gave up 10 bases, with 20 bases separating them. For the CDR3, the DNA is TGTGCCAGCAGCCAAGTCATCCGATCCCCCGACGGGACCATATATTTT. It specifies CASSQVIRSPDGTIYF.

V and J are TRBV27 and TRBJ2-7, with TRBD1 matching 8 bases. The CDR3 loop spans 13 amino acids. The germline gives CDR1 MNHEY, CDR2 SMNVEV (reference sequence). J gave up 5 bases and V 3 bases, and 3 bases lay outside the gene matches. CDR3 bases: TGTGCCAGCAGTTTGGACAGGGTCCACGAGCAGTACTTC. Its protein product is CASSLDRVHEQYF.

This chain links TRBV18 with TRBJ1-5, with D possibly being TRBD1 (6 bases). The germline V and J ends were trimmed by 3 bases and 0 bases, with 21 bases remaining between them. Germline V gene data show CDR1 as KGHSH and CDR2 as LQKENI. The CDR3 length is 19 residues. The CDR3, as DNA: TGTGCCAGCTCACCTACTAATCGGGGGGCCTATGGTAGCAATCAGCCCCAGCATTTT. This sequence encodes CASSPTNRGAYGSNQPQHF.

The table lists this clone with a few counts. The chain carries TRBV6-2 or TRBV6-3 and TRBJ2-1; D gene unclear. Germline CDR1 and CDR2: MNHEY and SVGEGT. The length of the CDR3 is 13 residues. V was cut by 6 bases and J by 11 bases, with 17 bases left in between. The CDR3 sequence is CASSVAFSRQQFF. The CDR3 region has the DNA TGTGCCAGCAGCGTCGCCTTCTCCAGGCAGCAGTTCTTC.